Sequencing of this T cell receptor beta chain was carried out in a study of T-cell reconstitution after alpha-beta-depleted transplantation in children. A TCRbeta library incorporating unique molecular identifiers was prepared. TCRdb passed the PCR reads through MiXCR, listing each CDR3 protein once. The sample holds 60,000 to 85,000 distinct CDR3 sequences, around a sixth seen once. This CDR3 is built from 13 residues. V was pared by 6 bases and J by 1 base, with 10 bases between. From germline, CDR1 is SGHRS and CDR2 YFSETQ. V is TRBV5-1 and J is TRBJ2-5, with a possible D match to TRBD2 (6 bases). This receptor was obtained from a male patient between 2 and 10 years old who had a stem cell transplant for acute lymphoblastic leukemia, so the T cells may come from the graft donor. The sequences come from PBMCs, mostly from graft donor cells, collected 360 days after TCRalphabeta/CD19-depleted stem cell transplant. Here the CDR3 DNA reads TGCGCCAGCACGCGGGGTTCCCAAGAGACCCAGTACTTC. Its translation: CASTRGSQETQYF.